The T cell receptor (beta chain) under discussion was sequenced for a study of T cell repertoires in cytomegalovirus infection. Looking at the study overall: It was the public TCR beta signatures that indicated both CMV infection and matching HLA type. Findings and caveats of the study: Across the ex vivo response, the dominant clonotypes were HLA-C-restricted CMV-specific TCR beta clonotypes. Frequencies of public TCR beta families were cumulated, and this identified carriers of CMV plus the relevant HLA.

TCRdb recomputed calls from the reads with MiXCR, one row per CDR3 protein. The table has approximately 630,000 distinct CDR3 sequences, around 24% seen once; the top ten hold approximately 8.2%. There are a few counts of this clonotype. What it binds is not known. Trimming took 0 bases from V and 1 from J; bases not matched to a gene: 2. CDR3 size: 17 residues. Germline CDR1 reads LGHNA; CDR2 reads YSLEER. V is TRBV4-3 and J is TRBJ2-2; 10 nucleotides align to TRBD2. Sample: CD8+ T cells from PBMCs. This receptor was obtained from a human donor in good health (CMV status not recorded). Some clones in this sample may be carry-over from other donors' samples. CDR3 in DNA: TGCGCCAGCAGCCAAGAACCTAGCGGGGGGAACACCGGGGAGCTGTTTTTT. Translating gives CASSQEPSGGNTGELFF.